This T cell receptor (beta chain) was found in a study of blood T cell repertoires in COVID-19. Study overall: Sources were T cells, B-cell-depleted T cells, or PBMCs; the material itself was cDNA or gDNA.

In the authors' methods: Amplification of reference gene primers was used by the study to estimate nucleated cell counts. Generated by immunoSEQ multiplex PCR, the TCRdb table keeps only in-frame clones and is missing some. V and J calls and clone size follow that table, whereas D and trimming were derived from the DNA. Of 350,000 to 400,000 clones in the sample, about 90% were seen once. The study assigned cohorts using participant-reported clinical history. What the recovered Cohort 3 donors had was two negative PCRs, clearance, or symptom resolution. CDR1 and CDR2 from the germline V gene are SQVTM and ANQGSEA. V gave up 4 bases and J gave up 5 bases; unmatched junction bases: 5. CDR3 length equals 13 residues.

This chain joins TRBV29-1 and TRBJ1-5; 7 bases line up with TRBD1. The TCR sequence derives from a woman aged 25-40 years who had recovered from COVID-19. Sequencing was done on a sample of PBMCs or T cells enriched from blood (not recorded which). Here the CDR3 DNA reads TGCAGCGTTGGCTACAGGGGCGATCAGCCCCAGCATTTT. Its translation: CSVGYRGDQPQHF.